This TCR beta chain was found in a study of T cell repertoires in cytomegalovirus infection. Study information: CMV infection plus the matching HLA type was flagged by public TCR beta signatures. Study results and caveats: CMV-specific HLA-C-restricted TCR beta clonotypes dominated the ex vivo response. Cumulated frequencies of public TCR beta families served to identify carriers of CMV plus the relevant HLA.

A remark on this clonotype: Its antigen is unknown.

The V gene's germline CDR1 is SNHLY and CDR2 FYNNEI. Between the trimmed V and J ends, which lost 5 bases and 2 bases, there was a span of 2 bases. The CDR3 covers 11 residues. Using its own MiXCR run on the reads, TCRdb lists one record per CDR3 protein. The sample lists some 110,000 distinct CDR3 sequences, around 9.1% seen once, with approximately 31% in the top ten. Sequencing was performed on PBMCs, sequenced either directly or after in vitro stimulation (not recorded which). This receptor was taken from a human donor in good health (CMV status not recorded). Some clones in this sample may be carry-over from other donors' samples. The V call is TRBV2, the J call TRBJ2-3; D is undetermined. The CDR3 nucleotides are TGTGCCAGCAGTCACACAGATACGCAGTATTTT. It translates to CASSHTDTQYF.